The TCR beta chain under discussion was sequenced for a study of CD8+ T cells in alopecia areata. As the sequencing template, cDNA was produced by extracting RNA and reverse transcribing it. Profiled with immunoSEQ multiplex PCR; TCRdb holds only in-frame clones, not every one. This sample has around 190,000 clones; under 70% occur once, and the top ten carry 4.2%. Indicated treatment: oral pan-JAK inhibitor, 5-10 mg twice daily. Collected material from alopecia areata patients comprised lesional scalp punch biopsies and peripheral blood. In regard to this clone: Its cognate antigen is unknown.

Overall study findings and caveats: Especially in alopecia totalis/universalis, lesional scalp showed greater clonality than normal scalp did. Amid tofacitinib therapy, many expanded lesional clones stayed present in scalp and blood.

Trimming stripped 4 bases from V and 2 bases from J, with 11 bases between. This CDR3 contains 14 residues. Germline lookup yields CDR1 SNHLY and CDR2 FYNNEI. This sample comprised CD4+ T cells sorted from blood, obtained at week 4, from a patient treated with tofacitinib. The chain uses TRBV2 and TRBJ1-2; no clear D. This clonotype originated in a human donor with alopecia areata. The CDR3 protein is CASSVGEHNYGYTF. DNA for the CDR3: TGTGCCAGCAGTGTAGGCGAACACAACTATGGCTACACCTTC.